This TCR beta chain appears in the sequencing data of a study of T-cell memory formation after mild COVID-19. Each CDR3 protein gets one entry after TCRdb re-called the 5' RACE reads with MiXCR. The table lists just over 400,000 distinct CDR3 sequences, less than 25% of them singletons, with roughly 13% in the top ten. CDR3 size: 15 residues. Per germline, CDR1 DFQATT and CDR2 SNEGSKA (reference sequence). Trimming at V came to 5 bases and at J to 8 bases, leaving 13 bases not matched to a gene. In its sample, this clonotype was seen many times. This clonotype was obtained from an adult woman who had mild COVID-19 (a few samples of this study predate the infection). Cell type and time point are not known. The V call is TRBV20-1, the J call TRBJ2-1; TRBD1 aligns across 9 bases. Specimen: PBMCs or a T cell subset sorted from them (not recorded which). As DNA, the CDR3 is TGCAGTGCTCCCCGGGGGGACAGGGTCACGGATGAGCAGTTCTTC. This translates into CSAPRGDRVTDEQFF.